This T cell receptor beta chain comes out of a study of shared clonotypes between healthy human individuals. TCRdb's table, derived via immunoSEQ multiplex PCR, lists solely in-frame clones and lacks some. The sample shows roughly 2,500,000 clones, 90% to 95% of them seen only once. From germline, CDR1 is MNHEY and CDR2 SMNVEV (reference sequence). Trimming took 4 bases from V and 8 from J, leaving 20 bases between them. The CDR3 has 15 amino acids. About this clone itself: The antigen is not known.

Study observations and caveats: Having only a few donors restricted how much genetic and exposure-history diversity was captured.

The chain combines TRBV27 with TRBJ2-5; perhaps TRBD2 as D (6 bases). Sequencing was carried out using naive CD4+ T cells from PBMCs. Documented subset: CD45RA+ positively selected. The clonotype comes from a man aged 18 to 35 in good health. Some clones in this sample may be carry-over from other donors' samples. This CDR3 reads CASSYTRAGSLTQYF. CDR3 bases: TGTGCCAGCAGTTACACTCGGGCGGGGAGTCTAACCCAGTACTTC.